This TCR beta chain was retrieved from a study of blood T cell repertoires in COVID-19. For the study at large: From the United States, Italy and Spain came samples of acute and convalescent COVID-19. Sources were T cells, B-cell-depleted T cells, or PBMCs; the material itself was cDNA or gDNA.

Measured with immunoSEQ multiplex PCR; TCRdb has only the in-frame clones, and not every one. The table lists 65,000 to 85,000 clones, 90% of them singletons, with approximately 2.5% in the top ten. Germline lookup yields CDR1 LNHDA and CDR2 SQIVND (reference sequence). After removal of 1 base from V and 4 bases from J, the junction contained 4 bases not matched to a gene. The CDR3 totals 15 residues. There are a few counts of this clone. The receptor was isolated from a human donor in a cohort sampled during active COVID-19. The sequencing input was peripheral blood. This chain uses TRBV19 with TRBJ2-7, with TRBD2 identical over 10 bases. The chain's CDR3 is CASSIAPSGSYEQYF. CDR3 sequence (DNA): TGTGCCAGTAGTATAGCGCCTAGCGGGAGTTACGAGCAGTACTTC.